These T cell receptor beta chains were read from a single sample in a study of cytomegalovirus exposure and HLA in healthy donors. The data were produced by immunoSEQ multiplex PCR, yet TCRdb's version contains in-frame clones alone and is incomplete. The sample consists of some 90,000 clones, 76% of them appearing once. The sequencing input was PBMCs. The source of these receptors is a man in his forties in good health and CMV-seronegative. Both conserved end residues are part of each CDR3. D genes are given only for firm matches. Rows give clone size only sometimes, using once, few, many, or a class for an expanded clone.

j_call v_call clone_size d_call cdr3_nt cdr3_aa
TRBJ1-1 TRBV19 - - TGTGCCAGTAGTATAGGAGACATCACTGAGGCTTTCTTT CASSIGDITEAFF
TRBJ1-1 TRBV19 - TRBD1 TGTACCAGTAGTGTCCTACAGGGGACAAGGAACACTGAAGCTTTCTTT CTSSVLQGTRNTEAFF
TRBJ1-1 TRBV27 once TRBD1 TGTGCCAGCACCCGGGACAGGGGTTACACTGAAGCTTTCTTT CASTRDRGYTEAFF
TRBJ1-1 TRBV29-1 - TRBD1 TGCAGCGTTGAGAGGCAGGGGGGTTTAGACACTGAAGCTTTCTTT CSVERQGGLDTEAFF
TRBJ1-1 TRBV7-6 - - TGTGCCAGCAGCCCGGCGGGGGGGTCTGAAGCTTTCTTT CASSPAGGSEAFF
TRBJ1-2 TRBV29-1 once TRBD1 TGCAGCGTTCCCAGGACAGGGCAGGTTGGCTACACCTTC CSVPRTGQVGYTF
TRBJ2-7 TRBV11-1 - - TGTGCCAGCAACGACCGGGGCTACGAGCAGTACTTC CASNDRGYEQYF
TRBJ1-3 TRBV11-2 - TRBD1 TGTGCCAGCAGCTGGCGCGGGAAAGGACAGGGTGACGGAAACACCATATATTTT CASSWRGKGQGDGNTIYF
TRBJ1-4 TRBV7-9 - - TGTGCCAGCAGCCCGAATGAAAAACTGTTTTTT CASSPNEKLFF
TRBJ2-7 TRBV2 - TRBD2 TGTGCCAGCAGTGAACGGGGGGCCTACGAGCAGTACTTC CASSERGAYEQYF
TRBJ2-7 TRBV12-2 - - TGTGCAAGTCGCTTACGGCCGGGACAGGGGGCGCAGTACCCCTACGAGCAGTACTTC CASRLRPGQGAQYPYEQYF
TRBJ1-6 TRBV9 - TRBD1 TGTGCCAGCAGCCCTTCGCGAGGGGGCTTAAGCTCCTATAATTCACCCCTCCACTTT CASSPSRGGLSSYNSPLHF
TRBJ2-7 TRBV14 - TRBD1 TGTGCCAGCAGCCAAGTTTTTTTTAGGGACAGGGGGCGACGCGAGCAGTACTTC CASSQVFFRDRGRREQYF
TRBJ2-2 TRBV9 - - TGTGCCAGCCGAGCTGGGAGGACCGGGGAGCTGTTTTTT CASRAGRTGELFF
TRBJ1-1 TRBV27 - TRBD1 TGTGCCAGCCGGCCGTACAGGGGGGGCAACACTGAAGCTTTCTTT CASRPYRGGNTEAFF
TRBJ2-1 TRBV2 - TRBD2 TGTGCCAGCAGTGACGATGCTAGCGGGGGGTCCTACAATGAGCAGTTCTTC CASSDDASGGSYNEQFF
TRBJ2-5 TRBV19 - TRBD1 TGTGCCAGTAGTATTAGAGGGGGCGGCGAGACCCAGTACTTC CASSIRGGGETQYF
TRBJ2-7 TRBV7-8 few TRBD1 TGTGCCAGCAGCTTAGGGGCGACAGGGTACGAGCAGTACTTC CASSLGATGYEQYF
TRBJ2-2 TRBV10-3 - TRBD1 TGTGCCATCAGTGAGTCGATTTTCCGACAGGGGGGAAACACCGGGGAGCTGTTTTTT CAISESIFRQGGNTGELFF
TRBJ1-2 TRBV14 - TRBD1 TGTGCCAGCAGCCAAGATGACCCCGGGACAGCGTTCTATGGCTACACCTTC CASSQDDPGTAFYGYTF
TRBJ2-1 TRBV27 once TRBD2 TGTGCCAGCAGGACCAAGCGGGGGGGTGGGAATGAGCAGTTCTTC CASRTKRGGGNEQFF
TRBJ2-2 TRBV14 - - TGTGCCAGCAGCCAAGATCGTTACAGGGACGACACCGGGGAGCTGTTTTTT CASSQDRYRDDTGELFF
TRBJ2-2 TRBV9 - TRBD2 TGTGCCAGCAGCGTCTTAAGACTAGCGGGGGGGCCCGGGGAGCTGTTTTTT CASSVLRLAGGPGELFF
TRBJ2-1 TRBV4-3 - TRBD2 TGCGCCAGCAGATCCGGGGGGGACTCCTACAATGAGCAGTTCTTC CASRSGGDSYNEQFF
TRBJ2-3 TRBV11-2 - - TGTGCCAGCAGCTTAGGCAGAAGCACAGATACGCAGTATTTT CASSLGRSTDTQYF
TRBJ1-6 TRBV28 - - TGTGCCAGCAGTCTCACTGGGGGCCAATCACCCCTCCACTTT CASSLTGGQSPLHF
TRBJ2-2 TRBV7-2 - TRBD1 TGTGCCAGCAGCCTAGGACAGGGGGGGAACACCGGGGAGCTGTTTTTT CASSLGQGGNTGELFF
TRBJ1-2 TRBV7-2 - - TGTGCCAGCAGCCCCTCCTTGGCAGCGGTCTATGGCTACACCTTC CASSPSLAAVYGYTF
TRBJ2-5 TRBV5-1 - TRBD2 TGCGCCAGCAGCGGGCTAGCGGGGGGGCCCGGGGAGACCCAGTACTTC CASSGLAGGPGETQYF
TRBJ2-7 TRBV2 - TRBD2 TGTGCCAGCATTCCGGGACTAGCGGGGGTCTCCTACGAGCAGTACTTC CASIPGLAGVSYEQYF
TRBJ2-3 TRBV10-3 - TRBD2 TGTGCCATCATGACTAGCGGGGGTACAGATACGCAGTATTTT CAIMTSGGTDTQYF
TRBJ2-7 TRBV7-2 - - TGTGCCAGCAGCCCAGTAGGCGGCCGGAACGAGCAGTACTTC CASSPVGGRNEQYF
TRBJ2-2 TRBV19 - TRBD2 TGTGCCAGTAGTGTCCTAGCGGGGGGGCTCGGCGGGGAGCTGTTTTTT CASSVLAGGLGGELFF
TRBJ1-4 TRBV5-1 few - TGCGCCAGCAGCTTGGCCACGGCTAATGAAAAACTGTTTTTT CASSLATANEKLFF
TRBJ1-6 TRBV7-9 - - TGTGCCAGCAGCCAGAATTCACCCCTCCACTTT CASSQNSPLHF
TRBJ1-6 TRBV4-3 - - TGCGCCAGCAGCTCCCCAGTGGGTCCCGGGACACCCCTCCACTTT CASSSPVGPGTPLHF